The entry that follows covers one T cell receptor beta chain sequence. Its antigen remains unknown. The data originate from a study of shared clonotypes between healthy human individuals. Study at large: Serving as donors were two women and a few men, whose ages spanned 18 to 49. Study-wide results and limits: Estimated clonotype richness was generally higher in naive than memory subsets.

This CDR3 contains 13 residues. Between the trimmed V and J ends, which lost 2 bases and 7 bases, there was a span of 8 bases. Germline V gene data show CDR1 as MNHEY and CDR2 as SMNVEV (reference sequence). The table came from immunoSEQ multiplex PCR; TCRdb's copy has only in-frame clones and leaves some out. This table has hundreds of thousands of clones, 92% appearing once. As defined, naive CD8 cells were CD45RO-negative and positively selected for CCR7, with terminally differentiated effector memory CD45RA+ cells excluded. This receptor was obtained from a man younger than 40 in good health. Material: naive CD8+ T cells sorted from blood. This chain joins TRBV27 and TRBJ2-2; D is possibly TRBD1 or TRBD2 (5 bases each). The CDR3 reads CASSLNGGGELFF. DNA of the CDR3: TGTGCCAGCAGTTTAAATGGGGGCGGGGAGCTGTTTTTT.